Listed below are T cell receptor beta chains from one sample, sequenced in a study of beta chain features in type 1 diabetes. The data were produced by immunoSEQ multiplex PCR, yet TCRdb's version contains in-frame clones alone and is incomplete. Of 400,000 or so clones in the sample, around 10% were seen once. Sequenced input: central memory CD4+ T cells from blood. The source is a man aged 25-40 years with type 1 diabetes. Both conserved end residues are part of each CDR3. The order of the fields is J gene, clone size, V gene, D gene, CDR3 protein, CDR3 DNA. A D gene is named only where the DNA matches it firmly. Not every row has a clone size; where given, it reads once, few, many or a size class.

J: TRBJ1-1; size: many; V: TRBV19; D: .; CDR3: CASSIGNRRTEAFF; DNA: TGTGCCAGTAGTATAGGGAACAGGAGAACTGAAGCTTTCTTT
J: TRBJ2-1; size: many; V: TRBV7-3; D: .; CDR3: CASSRTTDNEQFF; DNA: TGTGCCAGCAGCCGAACCACCGACAATGAGCAGTTCTTC
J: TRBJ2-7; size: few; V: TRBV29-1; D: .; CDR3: CSVDYAGSYEQYF; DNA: TGCAGCGTTGATTATGCAGGGTCCTACGAGCAGTACTTC
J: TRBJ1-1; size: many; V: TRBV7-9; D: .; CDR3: CASSLEGVGTEAFF; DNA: TGTGCCAGCAGCTTAGAAGGGGTGGGCACTGAAGCTTTCTTT
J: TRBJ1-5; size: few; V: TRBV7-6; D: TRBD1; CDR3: CASSPTSGQEGQPQHF; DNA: TGTGCCAGCAGCCCTACCTCCGGACAGGAGGGTCAGCCCCAGCATTTT
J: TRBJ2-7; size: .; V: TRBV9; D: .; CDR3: CASSVGTSPHYEQYF; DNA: TGTGCCAGCAGCGTAGGGACCTCACCCCACTACGAGCAGTACTTC
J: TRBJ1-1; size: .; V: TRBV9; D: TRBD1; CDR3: CASSPTGMNTEAFF; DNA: TGTGCCAGCAGCCCGACAGGGATGAACACTGAAGCTTTCTTT
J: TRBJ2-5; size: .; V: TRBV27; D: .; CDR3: CASSFIGETQYF; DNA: TGTGCCAGCAGTTTCATTGGAGAGACCCAGTACTTC
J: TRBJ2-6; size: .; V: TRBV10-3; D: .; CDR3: CAISDYSGGGSGANVLTF; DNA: TGTGCCATCAGTGATTATTCAGGTGGGGGTTCTGGGGCCAACGTCCTGACTTTC
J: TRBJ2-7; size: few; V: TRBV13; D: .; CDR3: CASSSRGGYEQYF; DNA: TGTGCCAGCAGCTCCCGAGGGGGCTACGAGCAGTACTTC
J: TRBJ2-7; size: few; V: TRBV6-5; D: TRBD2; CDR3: CASSVRAGAEYEQYF; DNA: TGTGCCAGCAGTGTACGAGCGGGAGCAGAATACGAGCAGTACTTC
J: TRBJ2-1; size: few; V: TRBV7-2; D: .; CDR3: CASSFDFYNEQFF; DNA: TGTGCCAGCAGCTTCGACTTTTACAATGAGCAGTTCTTC
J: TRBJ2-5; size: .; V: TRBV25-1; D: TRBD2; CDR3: CASSEGGGRASETQYF; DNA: TGTGCCAGCAGTGAAGGTGGCGGGAGGGCCTCAGAGACCCAGTACTTC
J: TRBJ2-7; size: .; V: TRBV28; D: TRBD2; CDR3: CASRSSGRAYEQYF; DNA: TGTGCCAGCAGATCTAGCGGGAGGGCCTACGAGCAGTACTTC
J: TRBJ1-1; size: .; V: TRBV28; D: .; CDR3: CASRSWAGNTEAFF; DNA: TGTGCCAGCAGGAGTTGGGCAGGGAACACTGAAGCTTTCTTT
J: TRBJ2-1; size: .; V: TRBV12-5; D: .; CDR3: CASGLVVLINEQFF; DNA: TGTGCTAGTGGTTTGGTTGTTCTCATCAATGAGCAGTTCTTC
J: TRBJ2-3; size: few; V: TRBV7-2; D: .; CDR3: CASSLAGLGTDTQYF; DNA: TGTGCCAGCAGCTTAGCGGGCCTCGGCACAGATACGCAGTATTTT
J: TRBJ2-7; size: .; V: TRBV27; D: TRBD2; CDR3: CASRFSGKGEQYF; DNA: TGTGCCAGCAGATTTAGCGGGAAGGGCGAGCAGTACTTC
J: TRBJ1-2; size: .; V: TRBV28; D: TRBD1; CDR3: CASSSRTGGYGYTF; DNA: TGTGCCAGCAGTTCCCGGACAGGGGGTTATGGCTACACCTTC
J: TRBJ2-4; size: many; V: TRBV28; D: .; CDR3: CASNPGRVPQYF; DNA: TGTGCCAGCAACCCTGGGCGTGTACCACAGTACTTC
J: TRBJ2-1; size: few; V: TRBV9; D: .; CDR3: CASSVDLPNEQFF; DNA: TGTGCCAGCAGCGTAGATCTACCCAATGAGCAGTTCTTC
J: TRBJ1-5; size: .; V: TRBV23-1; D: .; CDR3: CASIPSNGPRRVRNQPQHF; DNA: TGCGCCAGCATTCCCTCCAACGGGCCAAGGAGGGTACGGAATCAGCCCCAGCATTTT
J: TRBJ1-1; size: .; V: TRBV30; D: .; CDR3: CAVITGTTEAFF; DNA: TGTGCTGTTATTACAGGGACCACTGAAGCTTTCTTT
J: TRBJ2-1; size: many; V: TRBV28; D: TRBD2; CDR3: CASRELAGSYNEQFF; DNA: TGTGCCAGCAGGGAATTAGCGGGCTCCTACAATGAGCAGTTCTTC
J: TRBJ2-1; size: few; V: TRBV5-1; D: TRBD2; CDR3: CASSQTTSGTWNEQFF; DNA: TGCGCCAGCAGCCAGACAACTAGCGGGACGTGGAATGAGCAGTTCTTC
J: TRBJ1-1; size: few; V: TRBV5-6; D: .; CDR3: CASSFLVGAAAFF; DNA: TGTGCCAGCAGCTTTTTGGTGGGCGCGGCCGCTTTCTTT
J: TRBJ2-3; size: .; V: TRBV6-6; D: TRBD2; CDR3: CASSSPASGRSDTQYF; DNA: TGTGCCAGCAGTTCACCGGCTAGCGGGAGAAGCGATACGCAGTATTTT
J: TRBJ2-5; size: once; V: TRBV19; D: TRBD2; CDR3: CASNGLAGGEETQYF; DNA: TGTGCCAGTAACGGACTAGCGGGGGGAGAAGAGACCCAGTACTTC
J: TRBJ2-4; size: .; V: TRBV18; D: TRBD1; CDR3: CASSPTGGEGNIQYF; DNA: TGTGCCAGCTCACCGACAGGGGGCGAGGGGAACATTCAGTACTTC
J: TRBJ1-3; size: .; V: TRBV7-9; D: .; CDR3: CASSYGTGTPSGNTIYF; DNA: TGTGCCAGCAGCTACGGGACGGGTACTCCCTCTGGAAACACCATATATTTT
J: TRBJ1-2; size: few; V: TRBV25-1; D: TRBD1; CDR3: CASSGTGLGYTF; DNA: TGTGCCAGCAGTGGGACAGGGCTCGGCTACACCTTC
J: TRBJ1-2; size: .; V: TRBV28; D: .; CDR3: CASTTTENYGYTF; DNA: TGTGCCAGCACTACGACCGAAAACTATGGCTACACCTTC
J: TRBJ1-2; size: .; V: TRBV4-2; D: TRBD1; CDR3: CASSQSGQGGNYGYTF; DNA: TGTGCCAGCAGCCAATCCGGACAGGGGGGTAACTATGGCTACACCTTC
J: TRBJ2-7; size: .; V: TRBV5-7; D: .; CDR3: CASSPRQNPYEQYF; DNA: TGTGCCAGCAGCCCCCGACAGAACCCCTACGAGCAGTACTTC
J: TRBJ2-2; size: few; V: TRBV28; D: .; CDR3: CASSFIFGELFF; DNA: TGTGCCAGCAGTTTTATCTTCGGGGAGCTGTTTTTT
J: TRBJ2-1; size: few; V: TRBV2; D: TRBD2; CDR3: CASSGLAGLASYNEQFF; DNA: TGTGCCAGCAGTGGACTAGCGGGATTGGCCTCCTACAATGAGCAGTTCTTC
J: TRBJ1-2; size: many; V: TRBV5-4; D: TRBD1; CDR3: CASSPVTGNYGYTF; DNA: TGTGCCAGCAGCCCGGTGACAGGGAACTATGGCTACACCTTC
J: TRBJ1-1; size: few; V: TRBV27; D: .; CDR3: CASSLRDRNTEAFF; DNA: TGTGCCAGCAGTTTACGCGACAGGAACACTGAAGCTTTCTTT
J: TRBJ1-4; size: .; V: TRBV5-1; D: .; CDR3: CASSLERINEKLFF; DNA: TGCGCCAGCAGCTTGGAAAGAATTAATGAAAAACTGTTTTTT
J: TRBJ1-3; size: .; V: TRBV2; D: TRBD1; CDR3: CASSDDRGGPGNTIYF; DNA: TGTGCCAGCAGTGACGACAGGGGAGGACCTGGAAACACCATATATTTT